This record covers a single TCR beta chain. The antigen is undetermined. Other DNA sequences within the sample encode an identical CDR3. Looked up from germline, CDR1 is LGHNA and CDR2 is YSLEER. V dropped 2 bases and J dropped 4; count of bases not matched to a gene: 1. The CDR3 sequence is 14 residues long. CD45RO-negative CD8 cells positively selected for CCR7 made up the naive population, which excluded terminally differentiated effector memory CD45RA+ cells. Adult donors, all healthy and HIV-negative, had no recent acute infections or vaccinations. The assay used deep level. Libraries were prepared by immunoSEQ multiplex PCR; TCRdb keeps only in-frame clonotypes and omits some of them. The sample yields about 1.9 million clones, just under 95% seen once. This record belongs to a study of shared clonotypes between healthy human individuals. Study-wide points: Genetic and exposure-history diversity was limited by the small donor number. Sample collection involved blood only; tissue repertoires are likely different.

This chain uses TRBV4-3 with TRBJ2-7, with 11 nucleotides matching TRBD1. The sequenced sample consisted of naive CD8+ T cells from PBMCs. The origin of this receptor is a man between 18 and 35 years old in good health. Some clones in this sample may be carry-over from other donors' samples. CDR3: CASSQRDRGYEQYF. The CDR3 DNA is TGCGCCAGCAGCCAAAGGGACAGGGGGTACGAGCAGTACTTC.